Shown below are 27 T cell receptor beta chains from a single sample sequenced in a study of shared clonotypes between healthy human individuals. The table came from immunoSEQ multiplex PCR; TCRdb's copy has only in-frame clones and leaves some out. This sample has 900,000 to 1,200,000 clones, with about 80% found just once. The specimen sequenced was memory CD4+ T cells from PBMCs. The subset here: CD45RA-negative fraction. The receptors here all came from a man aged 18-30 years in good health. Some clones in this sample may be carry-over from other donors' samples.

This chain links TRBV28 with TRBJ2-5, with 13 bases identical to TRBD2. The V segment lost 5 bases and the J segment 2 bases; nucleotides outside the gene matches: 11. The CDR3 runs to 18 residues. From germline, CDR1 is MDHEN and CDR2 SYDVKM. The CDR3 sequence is CASSPAGTSGATQETQYF. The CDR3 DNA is TGTGCCAGCAGTCCGGCCGGGACTAGCGGGGCAACTCAAGAGACCCAGTACTTC.

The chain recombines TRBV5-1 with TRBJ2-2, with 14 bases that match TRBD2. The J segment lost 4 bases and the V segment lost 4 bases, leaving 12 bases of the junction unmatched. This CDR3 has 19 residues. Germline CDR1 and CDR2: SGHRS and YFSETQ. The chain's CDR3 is CASSRFGTSGSSVTGELFF. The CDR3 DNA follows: TGCGCCAGCAGCAGGTTTGGGACTAGCGGGAGTAGCGTCACCGGGGAGCTGTTTTTT.

The CDR3 reads CASSSPGQGNSGNTIYF. The DNA for the CDR3 is TGTGCCAGCAGCTCCCCTGGACAGGGTAACTCTGGAAACACCATATATTTT. This rearrangement joins TRBV28 to TRBJ1-3, with TRBD1 matching over 8 bases. Germline trimming cut 6 bases from V and 0 bases from J; bases unmatched to any gene: 10. The CDR3 sequence is 17 residues long. CDR1 and CDR2 from the germline V gene are MDHEN and SYDVKM.

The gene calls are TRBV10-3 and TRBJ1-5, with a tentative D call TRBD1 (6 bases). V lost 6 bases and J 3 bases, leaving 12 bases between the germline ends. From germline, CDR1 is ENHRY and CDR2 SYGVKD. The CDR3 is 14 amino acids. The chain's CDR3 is CAIRGGALNQPQHF. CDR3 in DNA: TGTGCCATCAGAGGGGGGGCGCTCAATCAGCCCCAGCATTTT.

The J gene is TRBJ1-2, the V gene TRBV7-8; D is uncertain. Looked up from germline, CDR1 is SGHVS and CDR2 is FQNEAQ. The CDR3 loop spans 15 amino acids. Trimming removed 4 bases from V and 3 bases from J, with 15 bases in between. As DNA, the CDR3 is TGTGCCAGCAGCTCGTCCCGGCGCGCGGACTATGGCTACACCTTC. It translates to CASSSSRRADYGYTF.

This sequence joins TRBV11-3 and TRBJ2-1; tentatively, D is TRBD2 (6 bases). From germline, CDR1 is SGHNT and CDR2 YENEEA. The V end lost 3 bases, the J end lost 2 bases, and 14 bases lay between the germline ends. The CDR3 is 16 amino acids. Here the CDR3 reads CASSLRSGRTYNEQFF. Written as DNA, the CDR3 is TGTGCCAGCAGCTTGAGATCCGGGAGAACCTACAATGAGCAGTTCTTC.

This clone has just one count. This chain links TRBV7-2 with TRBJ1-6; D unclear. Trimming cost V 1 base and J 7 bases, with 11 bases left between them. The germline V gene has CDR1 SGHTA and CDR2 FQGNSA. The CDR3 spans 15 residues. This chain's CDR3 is CASSLGRTPNSPLHF. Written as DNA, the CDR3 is TGTGCCAGCAGCTTAGGACGGACGCCCAATTCACCCCTCCACTTT.

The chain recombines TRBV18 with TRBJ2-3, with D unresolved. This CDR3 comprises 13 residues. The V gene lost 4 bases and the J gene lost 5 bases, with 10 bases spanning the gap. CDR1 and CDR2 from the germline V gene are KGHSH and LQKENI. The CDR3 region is CASSRFKVDTQYF. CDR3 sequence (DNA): TGTGCCAGCTCACGATTCAAGGTAGATACGCAGTATTTT.

CDR3 region: CASRHRGGLAGGTKNIQYF. The CDR3 coding sequence is TGTGCCAGCAGACACAGGGGCGGACTAGCGGGGGGAACCAAAAACATTCAGTACTTC. The chain carries TRBV11-2 and TRBJ2-4; 14 bases line up with TRBD2. The CDR3 has 19 residues. Germline V CDR1 and CDR2: SGHAT, FQNNGV. Germline trimming cut 6 bases from V and 2 bases from J; bases unmatched to any gene: 12.

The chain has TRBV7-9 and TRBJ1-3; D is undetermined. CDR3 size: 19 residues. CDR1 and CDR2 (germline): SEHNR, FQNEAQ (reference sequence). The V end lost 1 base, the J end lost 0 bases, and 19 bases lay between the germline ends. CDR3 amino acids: CASSLVWATLPFSGNTIYF. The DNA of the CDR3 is TGTGCCAGCAGCTTAGTCTGGGCCACGCTACCGTTCTCTGGAAACACCATATATTTT. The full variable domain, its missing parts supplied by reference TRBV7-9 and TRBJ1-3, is DTGVSQNPRHKITKRGQNVTFRCDPISEHNRLYWYRQTLGQGPEFLTYFQNEAQLEKSRLLSDRFSAERPKGSFSTLEIQRTEQGDSAMYLCASSLVWATLPFSGNTIYFGEGSWLTVV.

CDR3 nucleotides: TGTGCCAGCAGCTTAGGCCAGTGGAACTATGGCTACACCTTC. As protein: CASSLGQWNYGYTF. The chain has TRBV7-2 and TRBJ1-2; D remains ambiguous. In germline, CDR1 is SGHTA, CDR2 FQGNSA. Trimming took 1 base from V and 2 from J, leaving 8 bases between them. The length of the CDR3 is 14 residues.

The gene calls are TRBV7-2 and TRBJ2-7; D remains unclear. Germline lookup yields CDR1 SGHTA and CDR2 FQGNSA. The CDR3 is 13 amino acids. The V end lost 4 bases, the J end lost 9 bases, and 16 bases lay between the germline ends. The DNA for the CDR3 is TGTGCCAGCAGCTGGAGAACGGTTCTTGGGCAGTACTTC. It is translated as CASSWRTVLGQYF.

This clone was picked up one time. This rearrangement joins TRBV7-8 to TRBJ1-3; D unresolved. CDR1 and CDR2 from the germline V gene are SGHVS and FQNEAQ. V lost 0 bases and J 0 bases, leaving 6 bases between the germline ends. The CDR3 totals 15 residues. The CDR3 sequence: CASSLASVSGNTIYF. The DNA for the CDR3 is TGTGCCAGCAGCTTAGCTTCTGTCTCTGGAAACACCATATATTTT.

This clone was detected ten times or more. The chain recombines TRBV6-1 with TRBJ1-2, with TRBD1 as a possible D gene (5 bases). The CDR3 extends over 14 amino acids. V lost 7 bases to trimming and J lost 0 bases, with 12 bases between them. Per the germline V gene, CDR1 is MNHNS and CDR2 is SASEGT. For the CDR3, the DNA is TGTGCCAGCATCAGGGCAGCCGCTAACTATGGCTACACCTTC. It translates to CASIRAAANYGYTF.

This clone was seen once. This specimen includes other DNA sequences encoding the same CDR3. The CDR3 nucleotides are TGTGCCAGCTCACCAGGGCAGGGAGCTAACTATGGCTACACCTTC. This gives the protein CASSPGQGANYGYTF. This chain uses TRBV18 with TRBJ1-2; possible D gene TRBD1, 5 bases. Germline V gives CDR1 KGHSH, CDR2 LQKENI. V lost 2 bases to trimming and J lost 0 bases, with 10 bases between them. The CDR3 is made up of 15 amino acids.

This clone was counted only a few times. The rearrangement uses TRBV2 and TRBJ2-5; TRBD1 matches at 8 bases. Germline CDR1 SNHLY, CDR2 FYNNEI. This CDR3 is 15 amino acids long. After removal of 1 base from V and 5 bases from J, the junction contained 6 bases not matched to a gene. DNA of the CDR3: TGTGCCAGCAGTGAAGGGGGCAGGGGGCAGGAGACCCAGTACTTC. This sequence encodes CASSEGGRGQETQYF.

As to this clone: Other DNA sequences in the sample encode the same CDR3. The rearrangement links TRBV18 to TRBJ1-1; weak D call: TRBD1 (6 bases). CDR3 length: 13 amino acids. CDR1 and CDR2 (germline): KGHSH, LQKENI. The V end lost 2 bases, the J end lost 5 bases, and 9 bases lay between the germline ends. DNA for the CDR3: TGTGCCAGCTCACCAAACAGGGATACTGAAGCTTTCTTT. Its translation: CASSPNRDTEAFF.

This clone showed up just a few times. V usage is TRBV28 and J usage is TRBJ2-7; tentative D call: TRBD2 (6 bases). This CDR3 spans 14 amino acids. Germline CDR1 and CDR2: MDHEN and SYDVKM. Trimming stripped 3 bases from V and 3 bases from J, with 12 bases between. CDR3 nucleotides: TGTGCCAGCAGTTTGATAGCGGCAGGCTACGAGCAGTACTTC. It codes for CASSLIAAGYEQYF.

CDR3 in amino acids: CSVEEWGGGTEAFF. The CDR3 DNA sequence: TGCAGCGTTGAAGAATGGGGGGGTGGCACTGAAGCTTTCTTT. The V call is TRBV29-1, the J call TRBJ1-1; maybe TRBD1 (5 bases). Trimming stripped 0 bases from V and 4 bases from J, with 12 bases between. Germline V lookup: CDR1 SQVTM, CDR2 ANQGSEA. The CDR3 totals 14 residues.

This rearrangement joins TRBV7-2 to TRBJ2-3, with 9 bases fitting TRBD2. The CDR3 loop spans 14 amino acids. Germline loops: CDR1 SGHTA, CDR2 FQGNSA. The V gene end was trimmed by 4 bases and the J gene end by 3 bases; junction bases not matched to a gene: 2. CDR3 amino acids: CASSSGLATDTQYF. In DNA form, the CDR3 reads TGTGCCAGCAGCTCAGGACTAGCGACAGATACGCAGTATTTT.

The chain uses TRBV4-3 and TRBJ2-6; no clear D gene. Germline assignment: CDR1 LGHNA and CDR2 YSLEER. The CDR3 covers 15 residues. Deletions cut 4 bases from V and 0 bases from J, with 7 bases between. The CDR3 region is CASSPIVSGANVLTF. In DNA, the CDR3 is TGCGCCAGCAGCCCGATAGTCTCTGGGGCCAACGTCCTGACTTTC.

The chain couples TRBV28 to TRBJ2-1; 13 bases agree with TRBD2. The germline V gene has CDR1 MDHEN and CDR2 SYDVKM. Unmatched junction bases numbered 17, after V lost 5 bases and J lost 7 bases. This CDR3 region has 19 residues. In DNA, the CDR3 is TGTGCCAGCAGTCACTACACCCTCGGACTAGCGGGAGAAAGGAATGAGCAGTTCTTC. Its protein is CASSHYTLGLAGERNEQFF.

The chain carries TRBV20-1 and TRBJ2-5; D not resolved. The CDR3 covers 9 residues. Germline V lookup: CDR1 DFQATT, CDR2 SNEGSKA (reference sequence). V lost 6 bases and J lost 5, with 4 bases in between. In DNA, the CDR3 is TGCAGTGCCCCGGAGACCCAGTACTTC. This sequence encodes CSAPETQYF.

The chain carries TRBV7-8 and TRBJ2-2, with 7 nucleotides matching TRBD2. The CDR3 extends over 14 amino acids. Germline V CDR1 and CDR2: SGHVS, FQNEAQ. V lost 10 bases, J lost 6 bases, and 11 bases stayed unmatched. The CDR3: CANPREAGSGELFF. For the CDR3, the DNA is TGTGCCAATCCTCGGGAGGCCGGTTCCGGGGAGCTGTTTTTT.

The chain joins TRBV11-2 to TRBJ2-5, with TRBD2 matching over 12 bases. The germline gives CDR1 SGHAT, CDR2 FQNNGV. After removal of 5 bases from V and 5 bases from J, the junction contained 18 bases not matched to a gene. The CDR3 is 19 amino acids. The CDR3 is CASSEPRKTSGSGWETQYF. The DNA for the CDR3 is TGTGCCAGCAGCGAACCTCGGAAGACTAGCGGGAGCGGGTGGGAGACCCAGTACTTC.

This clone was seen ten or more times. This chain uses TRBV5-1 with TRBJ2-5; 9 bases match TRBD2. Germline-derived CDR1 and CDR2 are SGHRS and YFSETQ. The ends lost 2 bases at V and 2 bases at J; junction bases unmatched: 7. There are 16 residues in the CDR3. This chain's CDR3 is CASSFSAGGGQETQYF. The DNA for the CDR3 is TGCGCCAGCAGCTTCTCAGCGGGAGGAGGACAAGAGACCCAGTACTTC.

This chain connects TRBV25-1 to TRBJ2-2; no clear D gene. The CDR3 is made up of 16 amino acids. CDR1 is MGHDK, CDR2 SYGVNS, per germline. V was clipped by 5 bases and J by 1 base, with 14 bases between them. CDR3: CASSNAGAMNTGELFF. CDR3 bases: TGTGCCAGCAGTAACGCAGGAGCCATGAACACCGGGGAGCTGTTTTTT.